This TCR beta chain stems from a study of brain T cells in children with intractable seizures. Pre-surgery treatment included at least one anti-epileptic drug. The CDR3 totals 17 residues. The germline gives CDR1 SGHVS, CDR2 FNYEAQ. V shed 4 bases, J shed 2 bases, and the junction held 10 bases outside the gene matches. TCRdb keeps only in-frame clones here, not all; method: immunoSEQ multiplex PCR. The table shows 62,000 or so clones, with about 96% occurring only once. The source of this sequence is a boy under three years old with focal cortical dysplasia and intractable seizures. The sequencing used peripheral blood, collected at surgery. The chain employs TRBV7-6 and TRBJ2-7, with TRBD2 identical over 11 bases. This CDR3 reads CASSWRTSGPPPYEQYF. The CDR3 DNA follows: TGTGCCAGCAGCTGGAGGACTAGCGGGCCCCCCCCCTACGAGCAGTACTTC.